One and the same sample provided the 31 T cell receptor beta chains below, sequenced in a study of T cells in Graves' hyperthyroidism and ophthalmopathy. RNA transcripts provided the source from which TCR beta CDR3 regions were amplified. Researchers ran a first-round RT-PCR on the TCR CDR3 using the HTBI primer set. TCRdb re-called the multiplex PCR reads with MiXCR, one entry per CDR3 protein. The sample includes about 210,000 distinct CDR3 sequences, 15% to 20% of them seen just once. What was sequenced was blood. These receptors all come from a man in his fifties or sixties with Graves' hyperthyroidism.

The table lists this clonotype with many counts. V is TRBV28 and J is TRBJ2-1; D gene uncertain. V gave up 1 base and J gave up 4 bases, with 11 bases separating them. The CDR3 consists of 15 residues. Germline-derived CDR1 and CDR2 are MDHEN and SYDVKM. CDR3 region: CASSLYRNLYNEQFF. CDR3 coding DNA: TGTGCCAGCAGTTTATATAGGAACCTTTACAATGAGCAGTTCTTC.

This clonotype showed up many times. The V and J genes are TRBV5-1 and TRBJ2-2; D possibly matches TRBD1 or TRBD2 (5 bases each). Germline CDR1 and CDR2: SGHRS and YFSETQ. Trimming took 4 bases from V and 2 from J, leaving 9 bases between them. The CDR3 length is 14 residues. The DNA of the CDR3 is TGCGCCAGCAGCCCCGGGGCAAACACCGGGGAGCTGTTTTTT. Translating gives CASSPGANTGELFF.

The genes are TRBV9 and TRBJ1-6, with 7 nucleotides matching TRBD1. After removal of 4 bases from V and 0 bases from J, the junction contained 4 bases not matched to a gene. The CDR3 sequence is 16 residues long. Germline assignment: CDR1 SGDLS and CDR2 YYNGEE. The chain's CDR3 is CASSPTGSSYNSPLHF. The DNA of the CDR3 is TGTGCCAGCAGCCCGACAGGGAGCTCCTATAATTCACCCCTCCACTTT.

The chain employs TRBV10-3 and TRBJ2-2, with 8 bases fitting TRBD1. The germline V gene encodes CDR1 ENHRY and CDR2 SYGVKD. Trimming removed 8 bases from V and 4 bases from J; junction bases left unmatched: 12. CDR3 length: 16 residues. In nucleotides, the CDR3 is TGTGCCATCGGTGCCCTAGGACAGGGTAGCACCGGGGAGCTGTTTTTT. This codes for CAIGALGQGSTGELFF.

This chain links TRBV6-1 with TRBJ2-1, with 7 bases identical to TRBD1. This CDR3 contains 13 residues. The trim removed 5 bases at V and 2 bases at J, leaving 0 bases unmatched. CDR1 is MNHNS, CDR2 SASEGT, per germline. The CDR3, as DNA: TGTGCCAGCAGTACAGGGGCCTACAATGAGCAGTTCTTC. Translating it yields CASSTGAYNEQFF.

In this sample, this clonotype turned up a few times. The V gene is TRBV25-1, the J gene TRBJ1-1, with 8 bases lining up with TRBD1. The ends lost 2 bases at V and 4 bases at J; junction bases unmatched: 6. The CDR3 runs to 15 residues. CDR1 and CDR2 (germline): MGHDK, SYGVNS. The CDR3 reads CASSEAGGLGTEAFF. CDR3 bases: TGTGCCAGCAGTGAAGCAGGGGGCTTGGGCACTGAAGCTTTCTTT. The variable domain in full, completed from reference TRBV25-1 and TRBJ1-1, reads EADIYQTPRYLVIGTGKKITLECSQTMGHDKMYWYQQDPGMELHLIHYSYGVNSTEKGDLSSESTVSRIRTEHFPLTLESARPSHTSQYLCASSEAGGLGTEAFFGQGTRLTVV.

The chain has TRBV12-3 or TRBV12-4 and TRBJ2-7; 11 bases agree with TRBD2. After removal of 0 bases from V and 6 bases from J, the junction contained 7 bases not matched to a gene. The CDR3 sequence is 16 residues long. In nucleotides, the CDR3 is TGTGCCAGCAGTTTAGCGTTGTTTCTAGCGGGAGGCGAGCAGTACTTC. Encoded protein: CASSLALFLAGGEQYF.

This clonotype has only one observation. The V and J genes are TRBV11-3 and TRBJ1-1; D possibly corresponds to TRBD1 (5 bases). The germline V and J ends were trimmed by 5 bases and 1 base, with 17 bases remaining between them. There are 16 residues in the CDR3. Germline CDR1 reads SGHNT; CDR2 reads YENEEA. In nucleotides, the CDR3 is TGTGCCAGCAGCCAAGATTCCAGGGTACCGAACACTGAAGCTTTCTTT. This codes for CASSQDSRVPNTEAFF.

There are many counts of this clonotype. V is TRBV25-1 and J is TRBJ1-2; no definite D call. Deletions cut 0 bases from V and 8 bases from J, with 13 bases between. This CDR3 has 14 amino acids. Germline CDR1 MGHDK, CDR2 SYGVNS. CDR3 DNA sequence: TGTGCCAGCAGTGAATATTGGAACAGCCAGGGCTACACCTTC. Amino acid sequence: CASSEYWNSQGYTF.

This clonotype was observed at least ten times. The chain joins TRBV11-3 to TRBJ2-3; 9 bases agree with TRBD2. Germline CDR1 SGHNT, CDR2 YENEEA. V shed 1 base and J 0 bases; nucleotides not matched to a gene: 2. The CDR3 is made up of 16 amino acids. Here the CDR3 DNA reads TGTGCCAGCAGCTTAGTAGCGGGAGTGAGCACAGATACGCAGTATTTT. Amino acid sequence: CASSLVAGVSTDTQYF. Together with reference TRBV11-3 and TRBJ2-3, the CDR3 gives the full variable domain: EAGVVQSPRYKIIEKKQPVAFWCNPISGHNTLYWYLQNLGQGPELLIRYENEEAVDDSQLPKDRFSAERLKGVDSTLKIQPAELGDSAVYLCASSLVAGVSTDTQYFGPGTRLTVL.

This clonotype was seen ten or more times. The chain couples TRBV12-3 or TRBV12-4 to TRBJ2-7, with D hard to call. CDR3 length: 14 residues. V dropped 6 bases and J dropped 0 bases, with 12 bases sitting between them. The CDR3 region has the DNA TGTGCCAGCAGCAAACAAGCGCTCTCCTACGAGCAGTACTTC. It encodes CASSKQALSYEQYF.

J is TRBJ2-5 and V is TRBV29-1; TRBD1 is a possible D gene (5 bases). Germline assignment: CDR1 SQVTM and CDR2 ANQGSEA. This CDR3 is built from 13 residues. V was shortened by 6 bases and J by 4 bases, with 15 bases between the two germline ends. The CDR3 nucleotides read TGCAGCGTGTTGATTAAAAGGGGAGAGACCCAGTACTTC. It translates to CSVLIKRGETQYF.

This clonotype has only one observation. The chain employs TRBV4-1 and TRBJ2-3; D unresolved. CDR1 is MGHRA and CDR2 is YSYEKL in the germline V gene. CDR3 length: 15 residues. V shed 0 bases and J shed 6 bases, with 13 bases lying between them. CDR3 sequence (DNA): TGCGCCAGCAGCCAAGAGGCGGCAGGCGAGGATACGCAGTATTTT. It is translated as CASSQEAAGEDTQYF.

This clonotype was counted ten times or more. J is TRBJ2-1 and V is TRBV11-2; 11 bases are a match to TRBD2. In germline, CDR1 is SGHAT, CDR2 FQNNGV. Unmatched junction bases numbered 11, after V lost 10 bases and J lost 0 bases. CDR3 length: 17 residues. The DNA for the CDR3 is TGTGCCACCCGGAGACTAGCGGGGACTAGCTCCTACAATGAGCAGTTCTTC. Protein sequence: CATRRLAGTSSYNEQFF.

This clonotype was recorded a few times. The CDR3 reads CASSAGRSPTSALHF. The CDR3 region has the DNA TGTGCCAGCAGTGCTGGCAGGTCCCCAACCTCCGCCCTCCACTTT. This rearrangement joins TRBV6-1 to TRBJ1-6, with D uncertain. The V end was cut by 4 bases, the J end by 14 bases, with 21 bases between. Germline lookup yields CDR1 MNHNS and CDR2 SASEGT. The CDR3 is made up of 15 amino acids.

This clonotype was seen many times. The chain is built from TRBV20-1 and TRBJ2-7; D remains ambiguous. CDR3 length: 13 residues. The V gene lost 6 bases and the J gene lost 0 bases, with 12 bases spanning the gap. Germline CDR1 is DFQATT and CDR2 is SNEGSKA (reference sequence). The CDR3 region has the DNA TGCAGTGCCCGTGTAGGGAACTCCTACGAGCAGTACTTC. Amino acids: CSARVGNSYEQYF.

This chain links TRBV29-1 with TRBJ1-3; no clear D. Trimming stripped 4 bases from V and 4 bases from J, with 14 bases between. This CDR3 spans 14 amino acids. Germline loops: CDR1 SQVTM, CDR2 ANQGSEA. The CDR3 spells CSVGEAGPGNTIYF. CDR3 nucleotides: TGCAGCGTTGGCGAAGCCGGACCGGGAAACACCATATATTTT.

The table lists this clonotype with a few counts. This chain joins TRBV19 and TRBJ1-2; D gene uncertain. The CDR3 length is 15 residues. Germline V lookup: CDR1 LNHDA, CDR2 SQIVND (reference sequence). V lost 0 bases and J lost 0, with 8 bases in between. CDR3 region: CASSIDHRTNYGYTF. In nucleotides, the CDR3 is TGTGCCAGTAGTATAGACCACAGAACTAACTATGGCTACACCTTC.

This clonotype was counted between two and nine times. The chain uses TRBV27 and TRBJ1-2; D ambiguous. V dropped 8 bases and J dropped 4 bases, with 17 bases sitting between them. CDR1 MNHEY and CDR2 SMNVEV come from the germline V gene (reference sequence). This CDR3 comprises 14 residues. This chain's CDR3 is CASGPVGEFYGYTF. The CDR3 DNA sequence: TGTGCCAGCGGCCCCGTCGGGGAGTTCTATGGCTACACCTTC.

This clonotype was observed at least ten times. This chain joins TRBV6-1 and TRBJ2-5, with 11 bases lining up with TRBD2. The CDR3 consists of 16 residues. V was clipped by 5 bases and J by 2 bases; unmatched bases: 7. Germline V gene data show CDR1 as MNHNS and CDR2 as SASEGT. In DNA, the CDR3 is TGTGCCAGCAGTTACCTTCTAGCGGGAGGACAAGAGACCCAGTACTTC. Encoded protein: CASSYLLAGGQETQYF.

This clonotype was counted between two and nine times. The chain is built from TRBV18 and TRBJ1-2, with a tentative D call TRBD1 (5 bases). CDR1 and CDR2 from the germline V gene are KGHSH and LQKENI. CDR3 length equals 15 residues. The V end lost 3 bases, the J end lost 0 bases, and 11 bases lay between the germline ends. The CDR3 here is CASSPSGFANYGYTF. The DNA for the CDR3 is TGTGCCAGCTCACCCTCAGGGTTCGCTAACTATGGCTACACCTTC.

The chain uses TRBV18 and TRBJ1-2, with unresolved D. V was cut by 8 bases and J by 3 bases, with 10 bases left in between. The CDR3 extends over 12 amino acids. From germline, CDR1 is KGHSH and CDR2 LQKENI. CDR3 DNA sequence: TGTGCCAGCAAACGGGGTGACTATGGCTACACCTTC. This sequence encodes CASKRGDYGYTF.

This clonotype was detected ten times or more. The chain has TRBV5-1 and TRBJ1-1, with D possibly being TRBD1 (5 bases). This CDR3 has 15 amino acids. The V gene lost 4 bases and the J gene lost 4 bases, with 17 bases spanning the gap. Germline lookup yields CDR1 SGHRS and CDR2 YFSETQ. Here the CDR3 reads CASSASGGGSTEAFF. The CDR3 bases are TGCGCCAGCAGCGCAAGCGGGGGAGGGAGCACTGAAGCTTTCTTT. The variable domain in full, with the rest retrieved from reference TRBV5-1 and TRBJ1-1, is KAGVTQTPRYLIKTRGQQVTLSCSPISGHRSVSWYQQTPGQGLQFLFEYFSETQRNKGNFPGRFSGRQFSNSRSEMNVSTLELGDSALYLCASSASGGGSTEAFFGQGTRLTVV.

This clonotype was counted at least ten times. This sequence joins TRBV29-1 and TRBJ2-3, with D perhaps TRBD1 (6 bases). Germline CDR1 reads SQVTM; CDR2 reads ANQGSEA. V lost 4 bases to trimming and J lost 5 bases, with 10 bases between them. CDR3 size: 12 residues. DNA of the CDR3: TGCAGCGTTGGGCAGGGGAGAGATACGCAGTATTTT. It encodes CSVGQGRDTQYF.

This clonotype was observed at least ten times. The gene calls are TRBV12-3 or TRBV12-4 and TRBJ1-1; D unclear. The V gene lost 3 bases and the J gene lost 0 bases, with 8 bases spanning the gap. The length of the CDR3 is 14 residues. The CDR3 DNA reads TGTGCCAGCAGTTTCGACACGATGAACACTGAAGCTTTCTTT. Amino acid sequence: CASSFDTMNTEAFF.

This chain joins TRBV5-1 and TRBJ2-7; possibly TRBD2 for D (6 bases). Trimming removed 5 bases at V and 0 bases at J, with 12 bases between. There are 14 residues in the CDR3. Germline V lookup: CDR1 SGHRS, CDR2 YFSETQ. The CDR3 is CASRDTGLSYEQYF. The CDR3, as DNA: TGCGCCAGCAGGGATACGGGACTCTCCTACGAGCAGTACTTC.

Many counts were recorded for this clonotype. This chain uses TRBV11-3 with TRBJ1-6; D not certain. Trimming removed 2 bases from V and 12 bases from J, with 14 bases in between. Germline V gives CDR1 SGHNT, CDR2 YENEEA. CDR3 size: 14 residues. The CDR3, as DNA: TGTGCCAGCAGCTTATCACGTCTCGATAGACCCCTCCACTTT. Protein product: CASSLSRLDRPLHF. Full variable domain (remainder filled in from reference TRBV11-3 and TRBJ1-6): EAGVVQSPRYKIIEKKQPVAFWCNPISGHNTLYWYLQNLGQGPELLIRYENEEAVDDSQLPKDRFSAERLKGVDSTLKIQPAELGDSAVYLCASSLSRLDRPLHFGNGTRLTVT.

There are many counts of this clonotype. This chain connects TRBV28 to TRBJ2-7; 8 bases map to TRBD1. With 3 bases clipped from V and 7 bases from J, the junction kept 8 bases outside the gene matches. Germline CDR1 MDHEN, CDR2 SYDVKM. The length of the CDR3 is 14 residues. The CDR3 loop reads CASSFDRGMWEQYF. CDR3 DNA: TGTGCCAGCAGTTTCGACAGGGGAATGTGGGAGCAGTACTTC.

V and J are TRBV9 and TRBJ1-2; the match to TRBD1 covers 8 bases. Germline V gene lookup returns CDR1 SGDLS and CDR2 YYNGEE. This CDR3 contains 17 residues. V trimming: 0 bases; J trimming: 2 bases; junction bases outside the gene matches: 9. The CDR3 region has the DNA TGTGCCAGCAGCGTAGGGGCAGGGGGCGAGGCAAACTATGGCTACACCTTC. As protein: CASSVGAGGEANYGYTF.

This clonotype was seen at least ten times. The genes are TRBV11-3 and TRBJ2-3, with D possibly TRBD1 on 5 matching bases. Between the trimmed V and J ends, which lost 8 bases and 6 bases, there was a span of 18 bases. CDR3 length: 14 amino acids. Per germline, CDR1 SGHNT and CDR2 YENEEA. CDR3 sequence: CASERDPRGDTQYF. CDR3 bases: TGTGCCAGCGAACGAGACCCTAGGGGCGATACGCAGTATTTT.

CDR3 protein: CASSLKGGYEQYF. CDR3 sequence (DNA): TGTGCCAGCAGCTTGAAGGGGGGGTACGAGCAGTACTTC. The gene calls are TRBV7-2 and TRBJ2-7, with D perhaps matching TRBD2 (7 bases). Between the trimmed V and J ends, which lost 3 bases and 4 bases, there was a span of 10 bases. Germline lookup yields CDR1 SGHTA and CDR2 FQGNSA. The CDR3 loop spans 13 amino acids.